The 8 T cell receptor beta chains presented below share a single source sample, sequenced in a study of untreated major depressive disorder. TCRdb's copy holds only in-frame clones and misses some; the assay was immunoSEQ multiplex PCR. The table has tens of thousands of clones, around 92% seen once. Sequenced material: CD4+ T cells from PBMCs. These receptors all stem from a woman aged 40 to 50 in good health.

This chain joins TRBV9 and TRBJ2-4, with D perhaps matching TRBD1 (6 bases). The CDR3 contains 16 residues. Deletions cut 0 bases from V and 6 bases from J, with 16 bases between. Germline CDR1 is SGDLS and CDR2 is YYNGEE. In DNA form, the CDR3 reads TGTGCCAGCAGCGTAGACAGGGACCCCCGTTTAAACATTCAGTACTTC. It translates to CASSVDRDPRLNIQYF.

This sequence joins TRBV27 and TRBJ2-1; 8 bases are shared with TRBD2. This CDR3 has 17 amino acids. Germline CDR1 and CDR2: MNHEY and SMNVEV (reference sequence). Trimming removed 5 bases from V and 0 bases from J; junction bases left unmatched: 9. The CDR3 region is CASSPRTSSSSYNEQFF. The CDR3 DNA reads as TGTGCCAGCAGTCCGCGGACTAGCAGTAGCTCCTACAATGAGCAGTTCTTC.

Only one count was recorded for this clone. The V gene is TRBV7-2, the J gene TRBJ1-6; no clear D. Germline values: CDR1 SGHTA, CDR2 FQGNSA. The CDR3 is made up of 12 amino acids. V lost 5 bases and J 11 bases, leaving 10 bases between the germline ends. CDR3 nucleotides: TGTGCCAGCAGCCAGATCAATCCACCCCTCCACTTT. Encoded protein: CASSQINPPLHF.

The count of this clone is one. As DNA, the CDR3 is TGTGCCAGCAGCCTAAACCCCATGAACACTGAAGCTTTCTTT. Its protein product is CASSLNPMNTEAFF. The chain carries TRBV7-3 and TRBJ1-1; D unresolved. Per germline, CDR1 SGHTA and CDR2 FQGTGA. V was clipped by 5 bases and J by 0 bases, with 10 bases between them. The CDR3 runs 14 residues.

In its sample, this clone was seen once. The chain uses TRBV5-8 and TRBJ2-5; TRBD1 agrees at 8 bases. This CDR3 spans 15 amino acids. Germline CDR1 is SGHTS and CDR2 is YDEGEE. J was trimmed by 5 bases and V by 4 bases; bases with no gene match: 10. The CDR3 DNA sequence: TGTGCCAGCAGCCGTGGCAGGGGGCCGGCGGAGACCCAGTACTTC. Its translation is CASSRGRGPAETQYF.

The chain is built from TRBV5-1 and TRBJ2-3, with TRBD2 as a possible D gene (6 bases). From germline, CDR1 is SGHRS and CDR2 YFSETQ. The germline V and J ends were trimmed by 0 bases and 2 bases, with 10 bases remaining between them. The CDR3 totals 15 residues. DNA for the CDR3: TGCGCCAGCAGCTTGGCCGGACTACCCACAGATACGCAGTATTTT. This gives the protein CASSLAGLPTDTQYF.

The CDR3 DNA is TGTGCCAGCAGCCCTAAAGTCGGGGAGCTGTTTTTT. Amino acids: CASSPKVGELFF. The chain joins TRBV7-9 to TRBJ2-2; D is undetermined. The CDR3 totals 12 residues. V lost 5 bases, J lost 7 bases, and 8 bases lay in between. Germline CDR1 and CDR2: SEHNR and FQNEAQ (reference sequence).

This clone was counted once. CDR3 sequence: CASTPGTAQGTEAFF. The CDR3 coding sequence is TGCGCCAGCACCCCTGGGACAGCCCAGGGCACTGAAGCTTTCTTT. The chain couples TRBV5-1 to TRBJ1-1; 7 bases are shared with TRBD1. This CDR3 has 15 residues. Per the germline V gene, CDR1 is SGHRS and CDR2 is YFSETQ. V was pared by 6 bases and J by 4 bases, with 12 bases of the junction left unmatched.